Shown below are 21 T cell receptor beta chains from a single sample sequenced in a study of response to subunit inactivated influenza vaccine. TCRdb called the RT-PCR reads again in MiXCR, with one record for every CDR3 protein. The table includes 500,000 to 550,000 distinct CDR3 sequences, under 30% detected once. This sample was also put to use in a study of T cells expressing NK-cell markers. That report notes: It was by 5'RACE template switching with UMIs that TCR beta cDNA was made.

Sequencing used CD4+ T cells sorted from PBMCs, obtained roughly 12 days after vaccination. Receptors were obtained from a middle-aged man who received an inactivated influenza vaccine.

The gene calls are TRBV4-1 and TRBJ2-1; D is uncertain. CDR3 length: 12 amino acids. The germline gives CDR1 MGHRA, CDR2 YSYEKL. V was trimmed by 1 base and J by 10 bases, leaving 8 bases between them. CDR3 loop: CASSQGPGEQFF. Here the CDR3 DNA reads TGCGCCAGCAGCCAAGGGCCTGGGGAGCAGTTCTTC.

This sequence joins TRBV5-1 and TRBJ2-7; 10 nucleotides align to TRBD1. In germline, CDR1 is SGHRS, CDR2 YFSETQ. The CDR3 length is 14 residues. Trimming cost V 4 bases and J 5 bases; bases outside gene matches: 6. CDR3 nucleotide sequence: TGCGCCAGCAGCACGGGACAGGGGACCCACGAGCAGTACTTC. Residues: CASSTGQGTHEQYF.

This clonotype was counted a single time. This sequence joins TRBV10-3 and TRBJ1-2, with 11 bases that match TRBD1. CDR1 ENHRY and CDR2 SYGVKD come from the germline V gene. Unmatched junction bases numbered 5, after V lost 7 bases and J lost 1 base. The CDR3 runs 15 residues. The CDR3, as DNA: TGTGCCATCACAAGGGGGACAGGGGGTAACTATGGCTACACCTTC. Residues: CAITRGTGGNYGYTF.

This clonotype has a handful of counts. CDR3 protein: CASSTGLAGLNEQFF. The CDR3 region has the DNA TGTGCCAGCAGCACCGGACTAGCGGGATTAAATGAGCAGTTCTTC. The rearrangement uses TRBV5-6 and TRBJ2-1, with 12 bases fitting TRBD2. CDR3 length equals 15 residues. Germline values: CDR1 SGHDT, CDR2 YYEEEE. V shed 4 bases, J shed 7 bases, and the junction held 6 bases outside the gene matches.

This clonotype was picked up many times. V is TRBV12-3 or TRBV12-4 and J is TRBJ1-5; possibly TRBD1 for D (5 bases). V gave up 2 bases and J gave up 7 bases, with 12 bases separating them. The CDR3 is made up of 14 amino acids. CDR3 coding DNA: TGTGCCAGCAGTTTAACCAGGGCAGGCCAGCCCCAGCATTTT. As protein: CASSLTRAGQPQHF.

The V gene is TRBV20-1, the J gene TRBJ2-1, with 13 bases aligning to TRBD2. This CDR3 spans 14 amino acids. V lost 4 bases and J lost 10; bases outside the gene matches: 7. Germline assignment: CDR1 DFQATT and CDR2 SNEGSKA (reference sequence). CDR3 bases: TGCAGTGCTATAACTAGCGGGAGGGCCTCGGAGCAGTTCTTC. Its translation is CSAITSGRASEQFF.

CDR3 protein: CASSAVVWGIQYF. The DNA for the CDR3 is TGTGCCAGCAGCGCGGTGGTCTGGGGCATTCAGTACTTC. The chain recombines TRBV7-2 with TRBJ2-4, with no clear D. With 5 bases removed from V and 9 bases from J, the gap between germline ends came to 14 bases. Looked up from germline, CDR1 is SGHTA and CDR2 is FQGNSA. The CDR3 sequence is 13 residues long.

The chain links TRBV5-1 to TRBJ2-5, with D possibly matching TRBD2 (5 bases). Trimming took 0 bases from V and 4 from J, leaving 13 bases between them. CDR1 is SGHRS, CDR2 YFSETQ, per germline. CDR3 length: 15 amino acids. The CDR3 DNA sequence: TGCGCCAGCAGCTTGGGACGCCCTGGGAGAGAGACCCAGTACTTC. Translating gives CASSLGRPGRETQYF.

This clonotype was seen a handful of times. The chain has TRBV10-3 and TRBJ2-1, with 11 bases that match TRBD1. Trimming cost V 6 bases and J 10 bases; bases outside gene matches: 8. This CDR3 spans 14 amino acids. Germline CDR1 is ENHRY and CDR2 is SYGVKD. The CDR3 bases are TGTGCCATCAGGACAGGACAGGGGGCGGGCGAGCAGTTCTTC. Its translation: CAIRTGQGAGEQFF.

The CDR3 bases are TGTGCCAGCAGAGAGCTAGCGGGGTCTCGAGATACGCAGTATTTT. Protein product: CASRELAGSRDTQYF. The chain recombines TRBV27 with TRBJ2-3; 9 nucleotides line up with TRBD2. V trimming: 6 bases; J trimming: 5 bases; junction bases outside the gene matches: 9. The CDR3 contains 15 residues. The germline V gene encodes CDR1 MNHEY and CDR2 SMNVEV (reference sequence).

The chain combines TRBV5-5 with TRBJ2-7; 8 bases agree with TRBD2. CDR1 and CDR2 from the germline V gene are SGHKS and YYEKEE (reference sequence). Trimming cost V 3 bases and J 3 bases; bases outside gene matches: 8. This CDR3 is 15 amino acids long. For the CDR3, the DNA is TGTGCCAGCAGCTCCTCGACTAGCGCAAACTACGAGCAGTACTTC. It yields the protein CASSSSTSANYEQYF.

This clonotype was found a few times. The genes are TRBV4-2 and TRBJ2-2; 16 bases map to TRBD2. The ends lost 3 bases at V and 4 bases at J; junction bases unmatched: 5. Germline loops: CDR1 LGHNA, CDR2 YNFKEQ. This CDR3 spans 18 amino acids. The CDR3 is CASSHSGTSGRGTGELFF. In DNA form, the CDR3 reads TGTGCCAGCAGCCACTCCGGGACTAGCGGGAGGGGCACCGGGGAGCTGTTTTTT.

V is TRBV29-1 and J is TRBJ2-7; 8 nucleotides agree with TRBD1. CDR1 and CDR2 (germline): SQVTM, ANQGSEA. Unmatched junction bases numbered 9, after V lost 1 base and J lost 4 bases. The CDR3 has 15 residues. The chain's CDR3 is CSVEAPTGDPYEQYF. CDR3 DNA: TGCAGCGTTGAAGCCCCGACAGGGGATCCATACGAGCAGTACTTC.

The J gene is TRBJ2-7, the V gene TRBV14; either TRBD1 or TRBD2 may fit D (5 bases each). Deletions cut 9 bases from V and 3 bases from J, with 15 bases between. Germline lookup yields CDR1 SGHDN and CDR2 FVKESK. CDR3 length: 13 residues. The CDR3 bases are TGTGCCAGGGTGACCGGGGCCCACTACGAGCAGTACTTC. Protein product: CARVTGAHYEQYF.

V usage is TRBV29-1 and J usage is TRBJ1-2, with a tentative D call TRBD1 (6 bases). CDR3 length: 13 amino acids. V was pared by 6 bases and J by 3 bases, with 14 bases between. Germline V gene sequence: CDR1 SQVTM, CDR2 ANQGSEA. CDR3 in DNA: TGCAGCGTAAACGTGGGGGGCCACTATGGCTACACCTTC. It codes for CSVNVGGHYGYTF.

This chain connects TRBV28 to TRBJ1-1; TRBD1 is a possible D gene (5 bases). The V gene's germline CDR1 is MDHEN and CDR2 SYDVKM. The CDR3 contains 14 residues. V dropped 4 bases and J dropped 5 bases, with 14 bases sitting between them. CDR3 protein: CASSSTGPGTEAFF. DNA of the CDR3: TGTGCCAGCAGTTCGACGGGGCCGGGGACTGAAGCTTTCTTT.

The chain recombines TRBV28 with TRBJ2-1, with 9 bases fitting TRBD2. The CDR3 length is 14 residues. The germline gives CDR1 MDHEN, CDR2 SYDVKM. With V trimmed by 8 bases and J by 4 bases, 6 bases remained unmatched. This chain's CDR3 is CASVAGDRYNEQFF. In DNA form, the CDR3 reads TGTGCCAGCGTAGCGGGAGACCGATACAATGAGCAGTTCTTC.

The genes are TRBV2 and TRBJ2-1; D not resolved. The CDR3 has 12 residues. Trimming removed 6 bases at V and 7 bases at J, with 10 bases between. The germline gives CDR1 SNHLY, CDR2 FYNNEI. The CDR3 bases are TGTGCCAGCAGGAACTGGGGTAATGAGCAGTTCTTC. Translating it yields CASRNWGNEQFF.

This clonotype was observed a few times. In DNA form, the CDR3 reads TGCGCCAGCAGCCAAGGGCCCGGTTTCAAATACGAGCAGTACTTC. Translated: CASSQGPGFKYEQYF. The gene calls are TRBV4-1 and TRBJ2-7, with D unresolved. The ends were cut back, 1 base at V and 4 bases at J, with 14 bases in the middle. Germline V lookup: CDR1 MGHRA, CDR2 YSYEKL. The CDR3 loop spans 15 amino acids.

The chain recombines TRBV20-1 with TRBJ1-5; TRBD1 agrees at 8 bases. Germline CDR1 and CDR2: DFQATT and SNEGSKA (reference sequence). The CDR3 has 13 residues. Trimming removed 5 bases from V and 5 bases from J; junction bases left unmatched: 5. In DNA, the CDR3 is TGCAGTGCTGCACAGGGGGAGTATCAGCCCCAGCATTTT. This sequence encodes CSAAQGEYQPQHF.

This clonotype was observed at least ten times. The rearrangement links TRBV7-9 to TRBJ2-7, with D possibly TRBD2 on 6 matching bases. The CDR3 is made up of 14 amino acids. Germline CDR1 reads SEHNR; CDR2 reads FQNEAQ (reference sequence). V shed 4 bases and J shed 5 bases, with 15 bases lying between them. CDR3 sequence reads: CASSSSSAPHEQYF. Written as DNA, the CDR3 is TGTGCCAGCAGCTCCTCTAGCGCACCCCACGAGCAGTACTTC. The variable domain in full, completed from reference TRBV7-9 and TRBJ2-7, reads DTGVSQNPRHKITKRGQNVTFRCDPISEHNRLYWYRQTLGQGPEFLTYFQNEAQLEKSRLLSDRFSAERPKGSFSTLEIQRTEQGDSAMYLCASSSSSAPHEQYFGPGTRLTVT.